One and the same sample provided the 3 T cell receptor beta chains below, sequenced in a study of blood T cell repertoires in COVID-19 (dated by TCRdb to the early 2020s). Libraries were prepared through the immunoSEQ multiplex PCR assay. As stored in TCRdb, this immuneACCESS dataset retains in-frame rearrangements with V and J assigned. A fraction of the clones does not appear; measured against another copy, unresolved V genes explain less than half of the discrepancy, and the remainder lacks a known reason. A total of roughly 4,700 clones appear in this sample, roughly two thirds of them only once. The ten top clones hold around 40% of the sample. Sequenced input: peripheral blood. The receptors were gathered from a human donor in a cohort sampled during active COVID-19.

The CDR3 spells CASTSVGDGYTF. The CDR3 DNA sequence: TGTGCCAGCACAAGCGTAGGGGATGGCTACACCTTC. J is TRBJ1-2 and V is TRBV6-5, with D possibly matching TRBD1 (5 bases). Trimming shortened V by 7 bases and J by 6 bases, and 12 bases separated the two germline ends. The CDR3 length is 12 residues. Germline V gene sequence: CDR1 MNHEY, CDR2 SVGAGI.

The rearrangement uses TRBV2 and TRBJ2-7, with D uncertain. CDR1 and CDR2 (germline): SNHLY, FYNNEI. The CDR3 length is 11 residues. Trimming removed 7 bases at V and 3 bases at J, with 7 bases between. The DNA for the CDR3 is TGTGCCAGCACGGCTAGCTACGAGCAGTACTTC. Translation gives CASTASYEQYF. The full variable domain, completed using reference TRBV2 and TRBJ2-7, is EPEVTQTPSHQVTQMGQEVILRCVPISNHLYFYWYRQILGQKVEFLVSFYNNEISEKSEIFDDQFSVERPDGSNFTLKIRSTKLEDSAMYFCASTASYEQYFGPGTRLTVT.

This clone has just a few counts. The chain joins TRBV7-3 to TRBJ2-1; 9 nucleotides agree with TRBD2. Germline CDR1 SGHTA, CDR2 FQGTGA. V shed 5 bases, J shed 5 bases, and the junction held 7 bases outside the gene matches. The CDR3 extends over 15 amino acids. The CDR3 DNA follows: TGTGCCAGCAGCCCCCAGGGACTAGCCAACAATGAGCAGTTCTTC. This encodes CASSPQGLANNEQFF. Full variable domain (outside the CDR3, taken from reference TRBV7-3 and TRBJ2-1): GAGVSQTPSNKVTEKGKYVELRCDPISGHTALYWYRQSLGQGPEFLIYFQGTGAADDSGLPNDRFFAVRPEGSVSTLKIQRTERGDSAVYLCASSPQGLANNEQFFGPGTRLTVL.